These T cell receptor beta chains were read from a single sample in a study of blood T cell repertoires in COVID-19. Sequencing used immunoSEQ multiplex PCR; TCRdb keeps in-frame clones, though not all of them. The sample records some 200,000 clones, about 83% being singletons. Sequenced: PBMCs or T cells enriched from blood (not recorded which). These receptors came from a woman in her fifties or sixties who had been exposed to COVID-19. CDR3s include the opening cysteine and the closing phenylalanine or tryptophan. D genes are given only for firm matches. For some rows the clone size is stated as once, few or many, or as a class when expanded; others skip it.

V	D	size	J	CDR3	DNA
TRBV6-5	-	many	TRBJ1-1	CASSSNRDTEAFF	TGTGCCAGCAGTTCCAACAGGGACACTGAAGCTTTCTTT
TRBV10-3	TRBD1	-	TRBJ1-2	CAIGTGAASGYTF	TGTGCCATCGGTACAGGGGCAGCGAGTGGCTACACCTTC
TRBV2	TRBD1	-	TRBJ1-3	CASKGQGGGNTIYF	TGTGCCAGCAAGGGACAGGGCGGCGGAAACACCATATATTTT
TRBV3-1/TRBV3-2	TRBD1	-	TRBJ1-2	CASSQGTGNYYGYTF	TGTGCCAGCAGCCAAGGGACAGGGAATTACTATGGCTACACCTTC
TRBV7-2	-	-	TRBJ2-5	CASSLDSWGRETQYF	TGTGCCAGCAGCTTAGACTCATGGGGGCGAGAGACCCAGTACTTC
TRBV6-5	-	-	TRBJ1-1	CASSLQATNTEAFF	TGTGCCAGCAGTCTTCAGGCGACGAACACTGAAGCTTTCTTT
TRBV6-2/TRBV6-3	-	-	TRBJ1-4	CASSYEGRKEKLFF	TGTGCCAGCAGTTACGAGGGAAGGAAAGAAAAACTGTTTTTT
TRBV12-3/TRBV12-4	TRBD1	-	TRBJ1-2	CASSRTGTYGYTF	TGTGCCAGCAGTCGGACAGGGACCTATGGCTACACCTTC
TRBV5-1	-	once	TRBJ1-1	CASSLAGGNTEAFF	TGCGCCAGCAGCTTGGCGGGAGGGAACACTGAAGCTTTCTTT
TRBV19	TRBD1	few	TRBJ1-6	CASRGTGNSPLHF	TGTGCCAGCCGGGGGACAGGGAATTCACCCCTCCACTTT
TRBV10-3	-	once	TRBJ1-1	CAIRGEGTEAFF	TGTGCCATCAGGGGGGAGGGCACTGAAGCTTTCTTT
TRBV9	TRBD1	-	TRBJ1-2	CASSVADRDSPVVNYGYTF	TGTGCCAGCAGCGTAGCCGACCGGGACAGCCCTGTAGTTAACTATGGCTACACCTTC
TRBV3-1/TRBV3-2	TRBD1	-	TRBJ1-1	CASSHSDRGSHTEAFF	TGTGCCAGCAGCCACTCCGACAGGGGAAGTCACACTGAAGCTTTCTTT
TRBV13	-	-	TRBJ1-5	CASSGRGFNQPQHF	TGTGCCAGCAGCGGAAGGGGATTCAATCAGCCCCAGCATTTT
TRBV5-1	TRBD2	-	TRBJ2-3	CASSSGTSGATITDTQYF	TGCGCCAGCAGCTCTGGGACTAGCGGTGCAACTATTACAGATACGCAGTATTTT
TRBV7-2	-	-	TRBJ2-7	CASSPRQASYEQYF	TGTGCCAGCAGCCCCCGACAGGCATCCTACGAGCAGTACTTC
TRBV7-2	TRBD2	-	TRBJ2-2	CASSLGLHTGELFF	TGTGCCAGCAGCTTGGGACTACACACCGGGGAGCTGTTTTTT
TRBV7-2	-	-	TRBJ1-6	CASSLVVFSSPLHF	TGTGCCAGCAGCTTAGTCGTCTTCTCTTCACCCCTCCACTTT
TRBV4-3	TRBD2	-	TRBJ2-5	CASSQELAGQTQYF	TGCGCCAGCAGCCAAGAACTAGCGGGCCAGACCCAGTACTTC
TRBV28	-	-	TRBJ2-7	CASSFGGSWSEQYF	TGTGCCAGCAGTTTTGGGGGCAGCTGGAGCGAGCAGTACTTC
TRBV9	-	-	TRBJ2-5	CASSRQFQETQYF	TGTGCCAGCAGCCGACAGTTCCAAGAGACCCAGTACTTC
TRBV18	-	-	TRBJ1-1	CASSLEQGGEAFF	TGTGCCAGCTCACTCGAACAGGGAGGGGAAGCTTTCTTT
TRBV5-1	-	-	TRBJ2-1	CASSPRNSGINEQFF	TGCGCCAGCAGCCCTCGGAATAGCGGTATCAATGAGCAGTTCTTC
TRBV28	TRBD1	-	TRBJ1-1	CASSLLDRVNTEAFF	TGTGCCAGCAGTTTATTAGACAGGGTGAACACTGAAGCTTTCTTT
TRBV12-3/TRBV12-4	-	-	TRBJ2-2	CASSLQRTGELFF	TGTGCCAGCAGTTTACAGAGGACCGGGGAGCTGTTTTTT
TRBV10-3	-	-	TRBJ1-2	CAISESRSGGYTF	TGTGCCATCAGTGAGTCTCGCTCCGGGGGCTACACCTTC
TRBV5-6	-	-	TRBJ1-4	CASSFVGDEKLFF	TGTGCCAGCAGCTTTGTAGGGGATGAAAAACTGTTTTTT
TRBV15	TRBD1	many	TRBJ2-1	CATGGIGQGLNEQFF	TGTGCCACCGGCGGTATCGGACAGGGACTCAATGAGCAGTTCTTC
TRBV3-1/TRBV3-2	TRBD1	-	TRBJ1-1	CASSQPGGITEAFF	TGTGCCAGCAGCCAACCAGGGGGCATCACTGAAGCTTTCTTT
TRBV18	TRBD2	-	TRBJ2-7	CASSEAGGRMRQYF	TGTGCCAGCTCAGAAGCGGGGGGCAGGATGCGGCAGTACTTC
TRBV6-5	TRBD1	-	TRBJ2-7	CASSENRGLGEQYF	TGTGCCAGCAGCGAGAACAGGGGCCTCGGCGAGCAGTACTTC
TRBV28	TRBD1	once	TRBJ1-1	CASVRDRGTEAFF	TGTGCCAGCGTGAGGGACAGAGGGACTGAAGCTTTCTTT
TRBV28	TRBD1	-	TRBJ1-5	CASSLPSGQGGQPQHF	TGTGCCAGCAGTTTACCTTCGGGACAGGGCGGTCAGCCCCAGCATTTT
TRBV19	-	-	TRBJ2-1	CASSILSEGYNEQFF	TGTGCCAGTAGTATCCTTTCGGAGGGCTACAATGAGCAGTTCTTC
TRBV5-4	TRBD1	-	TRBJ2-1	CASSLTGGPYNEQFF	TGTGCCAGCAGCCTAACAGGGGGTCCCTACAATGAGCAGTTCTTC
TRBV18	-	-	TRBJ1-2	CASSRESYGYTF	TGTGCCAGCTCACGGGAGTCCTATGGCTACACCTTC
TRBV7-8	-	once	TRBJ2-4	CASSLYGEGAKNIQYF	TGTGCCAGCAGCTTATACGGAGAGGGAGCCAAAAACATTCAGTACTTC
TRBV11-2	TRBD2	-	TRBJ2-7	CASSLGIGGGGYEQYF	TGTGCCAGCAGCTTAGGGATTGGGGGGGGAGGGTACGAGCAGTACTTC
TRBV3-1/TRBV3-2	-	few	TRBJ1-3	CASSQGLTGGNTIYF	TGTGCCAGCAGCCAAGGGCTAACAGGGGGAAACACCATATATTTT
TRBV5-1	TRBD1	-	TRBJ2-7	CASRDPQGTGEQYF	TGCGCCAGCAGGGACCCACAGGGGACGGGGGAGCAGTACTTC
TRBV10-3	-	-	TRBJ1-1	CAISPSGDTEAFF	TGTGCCATCAGTCCCTCAGGGGACACTGAAGCTTTCTTT
TRBV28	TRBD1	-	TRBJ2-7	CASSGTGSDEQYF	TGTGCCAGCAGCGGGACAGGGTCGGACGAGCAGTACTTC
TRBV4-1	-	-	TRBJ2-7	CASSQEGAGEQYF	TGCGCCAGCAGCCAAGAGGGGGCGGGCGAGCAGTACTTC
TRBV2	TRBD1	-	TRBJ1-1	CASSRDSNTEAFF	TGTGCCAGCAGCCGGGACAGTAACACTGAAGCTTTCTTT
TRBV19	-	-	TRBJ2-7	CASSISASSYEQYF	TGTGCCAGTAGTATCAGCGCCAGCTCCTACGAGCAGTACTTC
TRBV10-3	TRBD2	-	TRBJ2-1	CAIRTTSGGGEQFF	TGTGCCATCAGGACCACTAGCGGGGGTGGTGAGCAGTTCTTC
TRBV2	-	-	TRBJ2-7	CASSEALRRATYEQYF	TGTGCCAGCAGTGAAGCGCTTCGGAGGGCAACCTACGAGCAGTACTTC
TRBV14	TRBD1	-	TRBJ1-1	CASSRLPTGLQRLNTEAFF	TGTGCCAGCAGCCGCTTACCGACAGGGTTACAGCGCTTGAACACTGAAGCTTTCTTT
TRBV5-1	TRBD1	-	TRBJ2-3	CASSGGDRERTDTQYF	TGCGCCAGCAGCGGAGGGGACAGGGAGAGGACAGATACGCAGTATTTT
TRBV7-2	TRBD2	-	TRBJ2-3	CASSLLAGGPTDTQYF	TGTGCCAGCAGCTTACTAGCGGGGGGCCCCACAGATACGCAGTATTTT
TRBV18	TRBD1	-	TRBJ1-2	CASSPSGQGAF	TGTGCCAGCTCACCATCCGGACAGGGGGCCTTC
TRBV23-1	-	-	TRBJ1-2	CASSQEHRSLGYGYTF	TGCGCCAGCAGTCAAGAGCACAGATCCCTTGGCTATGGCTACACCTTC
TRBV9	-	-	TRBJ2-3	CASSVSGVQTDTQYF	TGTGCCAGCAGCGTATCGGGGGTCCAAACAGATACGCAGTATTTT
TRBV5-1	TRBD1	-	TRBJ1-6	CASRDGTASYNSPLHF	TGCGCCAGCAGAGATGGGACAGCCTCCTATAATTCACCCCTCCACTTT
TRBV30	-	-	TRBJ2-5	CAWSVEGGGSGETQYF	TGTGCCTGGAGTGTGGAGGGCGGGGGCTCGGGGGAGACCCAGTACTTC